These T cell receptor beta chains were read from a single sample in a study of T cells in localized non-small cell lung cancer. Using immunoSEQ multiplex PCR, the repertoire was profiled, and TCRdb retains in-frame clones only, with some absent. The repertoire holds about 27,000 clones, about nine tenths seen once, with 0.9% to 1.2% in the top ten. Sequencing was performed on peripheral blood, taken before any cancer treatment. The receptors were sampled from a woman aged 40-69 years with stage I lung adenocarcinoma. The CDR3 runs from the conserved cysteine through the conserved F or W. A D gene is named only where the DNA matches it firmly. Clone size is shown for a subset of rows, as once, few, many or a class of expanded clone.

v_gene	abundance	d_gene	j_gene	CDR3nt	CDR3aa
TRBV6-4	few	TRBD2	TRBJ2-3	TGTGCCAGCAGTGACTCTAGCGGGCGGGGAGATACGCAGTATTTT	CASSDSSGRGDTQYF
TRBV27	-	-	TRBJ2-3	TGTGCCAGCAGTTTATATGGGGTTGGGGGCACAGATACGCAGTATTTT	CASSLYGVGGTDTQYF
TRBV5-6	-	TRBD1	TRBJ1-2	TGTGCCAGCAGCTTGGACCAGGGGGCAGGAGGCTACACCTTC	CASSLDQGAGGYTF
TRBV29-1	-	TRBD2	TRBJ2-3	TGCAGCGTTGAGTCTAGCGGGAGAGCAGATACGCAGTATTTT	CSVESSGRADTQYF
TRBV18	-	-	TRBJ2-3	TGTGCCAGCTCACAGACGGTAGCACGAGATACGCAGTATTTT	CASSQTVARDTQYF
TRBV9	-	-	TRBJ2-5	TGTGCCAGCAGCGTAGTGGGCGGGCGCGCACGAGAGACCCAGTACTTC	CASSVVGGRARETQYF
TRBV19	-	TRBD2	TRBJ2-1	TGTGCCAGTAAAACGTCGGGACTAGGATCATTTGAGCAGTTCTTC	CASKTSGLGSFEQFF
TRBV5-6	-	-	TRBJ1-2	TGTGCCAGCAGCTTGAATGACGGCTACACCTTC	CASSLNDGYTF
TRBV11-2	-	-	TRBJ1-1	TGTGCCAGCAGCTTAACAGGGAGGGAGAACACTGAAGCTTTCTTT	CASSLTGRENTEAFF
TRBV4-2	-	-	TRBJ2-2	TGTGCCAGCAGCCTTAGGACCGCTACCGGGGAGCTGTTTTTT	CASSLRTATGELFF
TRBV6-6	-	-	TRBJ1-2	TGTGCCAGCAGTTACTCCCCCGGACGTAGCGGCTACACCTTC	CASSYSPGRSGYTF
TRBV7-9	-	-	TRBJ1-4	TGTGCCAGCAGCTTAAATAGGGCAGATGAAAAACTGTTTTTT	CASSLNRADEKLFF
TRBV19	-	-	TRBJ1-6	TGTGCCAGTAACCCGGACCGGGGGCGCAAAGCCAATTCACCCCTCCACTTT	CASNPDRGRKANSPLHF
TRBV11-2	-	-	TRBJ1-2	TGTGCCAGCAGCTTAGATTTCTATGGCTACACCTTC	CASSLDFYGYTF
TRBV30	-	-	TRBJ1-3	TGTGCCTGGAGTGAAGGCCCTCCGGACACCATATATTTT	CAWSEGPPDTIYF
TRBV7-3	-	TRBD2	TRBJ2-1	TGTGCCAGCAGCTTTTCACTAGCGGGAGCTTATGAGCAGTTCTTC	CASSFSLAGAYEQFF
TRBV7-6	-	TRBD2	TRBJ2-2	TGTGCCAGCAGCTCATTAGCGGGAGCGAACACCGGGGAGCTGTTTTTT	CASSSLAGANTGELFF
TRBV27	-	-	TRBJ1-5	TGTGCCAGCAGTTTAAGAGAGGTCGGTCAGCCCCAGCATTTT	CASSLREVGQPQHF
TRBV7-2	-	TRBD1	TRBJ1-1	TGTGCCAGCAGCTTAGGGACAGGGGGGATGAACACTGAAGCTTTCTTT	CASSLGTGGMNTEAFF
TRBV19	-	-	TRBJ1-2	TGTGCCAGTAGCTCGTCCGGGGCGGCGAACTATGGCTACACCTTC	CASSSSGAANYGYTF
TRBV5-8	-	-	TRBJ2-1	TGTGCCAGCAGCCCCCGACTAGTACCAACCTACAATGAGCAGTTCTTC	CASSPRLVPTYNEQFF
TRBV9	-	-	TRBJ2-7	TGTGCCAGCAGCGTAGGAGATAGCGGCTCCTACGAGCAGTACTTC	CASSVGDSGSYEQYF
TRBV5-4	-	-	TRBJ1-2	TGTGCCAGCAGCTGGGACGCGGAGCCTATAGGCTACACCTTC	CASSWDAEPIGYTF
TRBV23-1	-	-	TRBJ2-2	TGCGCCAGCAGTCAACAGACAGAAACGAACACCGGGGAGCTGTTTTTT	CASSQQTETNTGELFF
TRBV5-1	-	TRBD1	TRBJ2-3	TGCGCCAGCAGCTGGGGACAGGGGGCCGTCGTAGATACGCAGTATTTT	CASSWGQGAVVDTQYF
TRBV6-1	medium-sized	TRBD2	TRBJ2-1	TGTGCCAGCAGTGAAGCTAGCGGGGGAAATGAGCAGTTCTTC	CASSEASGGNEQFF
TRBV11-2	once	-	TRBJ1-6	TGTGCCAGCAGCTCTTCCGGGACGATCCTCAATTCACCCCTCCACTTT	CASSSSGTILNSPLHF
TRBV19	-	TRBD1	TRBJ1-4	TGTGCCAGTAGTTCTTATTCCGGGGACAGGGGGGAAAAACTGTTTTTT	CASSSYSGDRGEKLFF
TRBV19	-	-	TRBJ1-1	TGTGCCAGTACCCCGGGGGGCAGCTTCTATAACACTGAAGCTTTCTTT	CASTPGGSFYNTEAFF
TRBV6-6	-	-	TRBJ2-1	TGTGCCAGCAGTCAACCGACTAGACGGCACAATGAGCAGTTCTTC	CASSQPTRRHNEQFF
TRBV5-1	-	TRBD2	TRBJ2-7	TGCGCCAGCAAGCGAAGCGTTAGCGGGAGCTACGAGCAGTACTTC	CASKRSVSGSYEQYF
TRBV6-1	few	-	TRBJ1-5	TGTGCCAGCAGGAAGGAACAGCCCCAGCATTTT	CASRKEQPQHF
TRBV30	-	-	TRBJ1-6	TGTGCCTGGACGTCAACGGGTTCACCCCTCCACTTT	CAWTSTGSPLHF
TRBV9	once	-	TRBJ2-6	TGTGCCAGCAGCGGGGCATGGCCGTTCTCTGGGGCCAACGTCCTGACTTTC	CASSGAWPFSGANVLTF
TRBV5-5	-	-	TRBJ1-1	TGTGCCAGCAGCCCGAGCCCGAAATACGGGGGCACTGAAGCTTTCTTT	CASSPSPKYGGTEAFF
TRBV11-2	-	-	TRBJ2-3	TGTGCCAGCAGCTTAGAGGTAGCGCTCGGCACAGATACGCAGTATTTT	CASSLEVALGTDTQYF
TRBV28	once	TRBD1	TRBJ1-1	TGTGCCAGCAGTTTGACAGGGCGTGGGAACACTGAAGCTTTCTTT	CASSLTGRGNTEAFF
TRBV19	-	-	TRBJ2-1	TGTGCCAGTAGCCGGACCGGGGAGATCGCCGCAAGTGAGCAGTTCTTC	CASSRTGEIAASEQFF
TRBV7-2	-	-	TRBJ2-3	TGTGCCAGCAGCCCCCCAGGGGCAGATACGCAGTATTTT	CASSPPGADTQYF
TRBV5-6	-	TRBD1	TRBJ2-3	TGTGCCAGCAGTGCGATCCGGGACAGGGGTGAGCAGTATTTT	CASSAIRDRGEQYF
TRBV5-1	-	-	TRBJ1-5	TGCGCCAGCAGCTTGGACAGGAGCCAGCCCCAGCATTTT	CASSLDRSQPQHF
TRBV4-3	-	TRBD2	TRBJ2-3	TGCGCCAGCAGCCAAGGCAGCGGGGGGGGAGTGGATACGCAGTATTTT	CASSQGSGGGVDTQYF
TRBV7-2	-	TRBD2	TRBJ2-3	TGTGCCAGCAGTCTAGACGGGACTAGATCAGATACGCAGTATTTT	CASSLDGTRSDTQYF
TRBV7-3	-	-	TRBJ2-3	TGTGCCAGCAAGTCTCAGGGTGCCTCGTCGGATACGCAGTATTTT	CASKSQGASSDTQYF
TRBV28	-	-	TRBJ1-6	TGTGCCAGCATAGTACGGAACTATAATTCACCCCTCCACTTT	CASIVRNYNSPLHF
TRBV7-2	-	TRBD1	TRBJ1-2	TGTGCCAGCAGCCCAAAGACAGGGTCCCGGGCTAACTATGGCTACACCTTC	CASSPKTGSRANYGYTF
TRBV5-1	-	-	TRBJ2-3	TGCGCCAGCAGCTTGGCGAGGGGAGATACGCAGTATTTT	CASSLARGDTQYF
TRBV2	-	-	TRBJ1-1	TGTGCCAGCGACCGGGACACTGCCTTGGTCACTGAAGCTTTCTTT	CASDRDTALVTEAFF
TRBV28	-	TRBD2	TRBJ2-1	TGTGCCAGCAGTTCTTTAGCGGGGGGCGGCAATGAGCAGTTCTTC	CASSSLAGGGNEQFF
TRBV7-3	-	-	TRBJ2-3	TGTGCCAGCAGCCCGTTTTCAGCCCGGGGAGATACGCAGTATTTT	CASSPFSARGDTQYF
TRBV7-2	-	TRBD1	TRBJ1-6	TGTGCCAGCAGCCGACAGGGCCTAAATTCACCCCTCCACTTT	CASSRQGLNSPLHF
TRBV5-4	-	-	TRBJ1-1	TGTGCCAGCAGCCCAATCCGGGGGCCCGGGGACACTGAAGCTTTCTTT	CASSPIRGPGDTEAFF
TRBV19	-	-	TRBJ1-5	TGTGCCAGTAGTATCAGGCAGGGATGGAATCAGCCCCAGCATTTT	CASSIRQGWNQPQHF
TRBV7-9	-	-	TRBJ2-1	TGTGCCAGCAGCCCCCTGGGGGGGCCGGGGGAGCAGTTCTTC	CASSPLGGPGEQFF
TRBV11-3	once	TRBD1	TRBJ1-2	TGTGCCAGCAGCTTAACAGGGGGCGGCCCCTATGGCTACACCTTC	CASSLTGGGPYGYTF